What follows is one TCR beta chain and its context. This clone was seen a single time. What antigen it recognizes has not been identified. It has no much larger one-base neighbor in the sample; base qualities were not kept. Interpreted using the paper, the time point label stands for: baseline before first vaccination. Read against the paper, the sample's treatment or condition label means: meningococcal conjugate vaccine given as trial control. Samples from vaccinated people were obtained from the UK trials COV001 and COV002, which included a single-blind randomized controlled phase 2/3 trial of AZD1222 (ChAdOx1 nCoV-19) in healthy adults. Trial participant PBMC samples were collected at day 0 and day 28 after the second dose for TCRbeta chain sequencing. This record belongs to a study of T cell responses to AZD1222 COVID-19 vaccine (dated by TCRdb to about 2021). About the full investigation: A total of more than 230 trial participants underwent TCR sequencing, of whom about 210 received two doses of AZD1222 and roughly 25 received two doses of the MenACWY control vaccine. Enrollment into the trials was organized by age into subgroups of 18-55, 56-69 and 70-plus years, and those subgroups contained about 160, 30 and 59 TCR-sequenced participants, respectively. Overall results and qualifications from the work: Reportedly, almost half of the unique spike-specific TCRs recognized epitopes lying outside the regions that are mutated in the B.1.351 and B.1.1.7 variants. Participants were mostly white British, with more females than males. The authors suggested clonal diversity may have been underestimated. Spike-specific TCR breadth and depth rose significantly after two AZD1222 doses compared with day 0 and with MenACWY recipients. Conclusions about previously exposed vaccinees were limited because only six AZD1222 recipients were SARS-CoV-2 seropositive at baseline. Vaccine-associated CD4 TCRs spanned the whole spike protein, with dominant responses in regions 160-218 and 743-854. The 56-69-year group was small, and its depth increase did not reach significance, likely because of low power. Because no day 14 peak-response samples were available, repertoires were characterized only after the peak T cell response.

The CDR3 numbers 12 residues from cysteine through phenylalanine. Only the CDR3 part of the read is kept: 36 bases, read in frame from the first base. The germline V gene supplies CDR1 SGHAT and CDR2 FQNNGV. V has 6 bases trimmed and J has 12 bases trimmed; junction bases matching no gene number 11. The CDR3 regions of human TCRbeta chains were analyzed by immunosequencing. The original pipeline was this. TCRs in the repertoires were matched against a reference library of SARS-CoV-2-specific TCRs that had been generated with the MIRA antigen-specificity platform. Breadth meant the fraction of unique TCRs that were SARS-CoV-2-associated, whereas depth meant the fraction of total T cells that were SARS-CoV-2-associated. Each spike-specific TCR was assigned to its reactive spike region and to a CD4 or CD8 class using the MIRA data. Log10-transformed breadth and depth values were compared by one-way ANOVA with Sidak's multiple comparisons tests. Not all clones reach the TCRdb copy of this immuneACCESS table, which keeps in-frame sequences only. Checked studies attribute under half of the gap to unresolved V genes and leave the rest unexplained. V and J calls plus clone size are reproduced from that table; the DNA served to infer D and trimming. Across this sample there are approximately 120,000 clones, with 80% to 90% seen only once. Roughly 10% of the sample rests with the top ten.

The V and J segments used are TRBV11-2 and TRBJ2-7, and TRBD1 aligns with 7 junction nucleotides. The sequence derives from an adult in good health. Source: peripheral blood, taken on day 0 of MenACWY control vaccination. DNA sequence: TGTGCCAGCAGGGACGACAGGACAGGAGGGTACTTC. Its protein is CASRDDRTGGYF.